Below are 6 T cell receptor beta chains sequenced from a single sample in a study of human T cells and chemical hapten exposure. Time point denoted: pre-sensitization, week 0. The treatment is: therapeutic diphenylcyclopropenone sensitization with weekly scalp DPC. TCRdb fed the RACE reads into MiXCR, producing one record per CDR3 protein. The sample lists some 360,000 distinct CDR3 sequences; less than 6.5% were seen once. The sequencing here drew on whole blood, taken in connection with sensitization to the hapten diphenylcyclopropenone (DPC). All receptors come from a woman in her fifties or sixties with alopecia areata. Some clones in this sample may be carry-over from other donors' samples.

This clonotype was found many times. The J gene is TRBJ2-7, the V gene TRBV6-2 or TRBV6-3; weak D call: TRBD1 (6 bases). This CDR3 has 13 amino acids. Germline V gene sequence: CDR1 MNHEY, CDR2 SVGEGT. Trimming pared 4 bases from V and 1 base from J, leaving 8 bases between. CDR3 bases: TGTGCCAGCAGTTCGCAGGGGTCCTACGAGCAGTACTTC. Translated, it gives CASSSQGSYEQYF.

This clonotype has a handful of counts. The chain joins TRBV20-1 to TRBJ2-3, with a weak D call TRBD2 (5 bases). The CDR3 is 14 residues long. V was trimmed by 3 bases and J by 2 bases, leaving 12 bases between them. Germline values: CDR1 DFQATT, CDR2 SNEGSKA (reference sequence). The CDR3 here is CSASPGISTDTQYF. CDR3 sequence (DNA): TGCAGTGCTAGCCCCGGGATCTCCACAGATACGCAGTATTTT.

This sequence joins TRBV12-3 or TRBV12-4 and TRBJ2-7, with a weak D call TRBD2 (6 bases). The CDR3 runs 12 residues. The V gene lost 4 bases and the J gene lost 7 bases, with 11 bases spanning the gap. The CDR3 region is CASSSGLTEQYF. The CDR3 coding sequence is TGTGCCAGCAGTTCGGGACTCACGGAGCAGTACTTC.

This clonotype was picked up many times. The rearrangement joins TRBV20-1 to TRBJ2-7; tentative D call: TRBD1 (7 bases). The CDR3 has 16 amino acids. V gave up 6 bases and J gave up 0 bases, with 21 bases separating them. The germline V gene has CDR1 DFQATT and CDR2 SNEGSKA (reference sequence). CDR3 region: CSALGGARGASYEQYF. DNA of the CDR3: TGCAGTGCACTTGGTGGGGCCAGGGGGGCCTCCTACGAGCAGTACTTC.

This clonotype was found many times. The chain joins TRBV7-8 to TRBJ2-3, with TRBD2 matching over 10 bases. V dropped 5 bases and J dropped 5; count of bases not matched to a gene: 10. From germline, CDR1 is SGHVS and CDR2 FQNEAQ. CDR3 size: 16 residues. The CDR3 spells CASSPSRTSGRDTQYF. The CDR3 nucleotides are TGTGCCAGCAGCCCGAGCAGGACTAGCGGAAGAGATACGCAGTATTTT.

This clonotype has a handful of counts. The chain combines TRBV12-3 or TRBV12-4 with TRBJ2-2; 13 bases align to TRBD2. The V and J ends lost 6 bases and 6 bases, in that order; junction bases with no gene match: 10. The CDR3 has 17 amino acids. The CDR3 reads CASRPLAGGRKAGELFF. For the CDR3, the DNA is TGTGCCAGCAGACCACTAGCGGGGGGGCGAAAAGCCGGGGAGCTGTTTTTT.